This record concerns one T cell receptor beta chain sequence. V lost 3 bases and J lost 5, with 19 bases in between. The CDR3 runs to 16 residues. CDR1 is MNHEY, CDR2 SMNVEV, per germline (reference sequence). These data originate in a study of control samples from healthy donors and cancer patients. Some clones are missing from TCRdb's copy, which holds only in-frame ones; the method was immunoSEQ multiplex PCR. Seen here are approximately 100,000 clones, approximately 86% observed once, and the top ten hold 13% to 15%. This TCR was sampled from a man aged 25-45 years in good health. Sequenced: blood. The chain recombines TRBV27 with TRBJ2-5; D could derive from TRBD1 or TRBD2 (6 bases each). The CDR3 region is CASSFMAGGAGETQYF. The CDR3 coding sequence is TGTGCCAGCAGTTTTATGGCCGGGGGCGCGGGGGAGACCCAGTACTTC.